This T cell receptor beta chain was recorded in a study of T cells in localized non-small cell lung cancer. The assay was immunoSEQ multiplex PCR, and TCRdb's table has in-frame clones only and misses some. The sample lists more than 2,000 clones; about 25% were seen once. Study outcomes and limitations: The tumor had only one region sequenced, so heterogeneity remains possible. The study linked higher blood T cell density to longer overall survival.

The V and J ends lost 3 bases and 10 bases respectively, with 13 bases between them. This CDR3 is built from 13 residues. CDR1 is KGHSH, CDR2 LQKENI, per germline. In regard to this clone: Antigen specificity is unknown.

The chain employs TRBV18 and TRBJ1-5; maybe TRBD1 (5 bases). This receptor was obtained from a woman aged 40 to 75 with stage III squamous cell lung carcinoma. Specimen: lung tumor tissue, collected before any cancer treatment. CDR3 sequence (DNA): TGTGCCAGCTCACCCCAAAGGGACGGACCCCAGCATTTT. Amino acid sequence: CASSPQRDGPQHF.